Listed here is a single T cell receptor beta chain. The antigen remains undetermined. This CDR3 has 13 residues. In germline, CDR1 is SGHRS, CDR2 YFSETQ. The data originate from a study of monozygotic twins with inflammatory bowel disease. Per individual sample, eight separate reactions were used to make cDNA. With the 5' RACE reads reprocessed, TCRdb shows one record per CDR3 protein and no DNA. The table lists approximately 400,000 distinct CDR3 sequences. Findings and limits, study-wide: IBD patients shared fewer clonotypes with other individuals than healthy twins, especially patients with disease activity signs. Using the inverse Simpson index, IBD patients had lower TCRbeta diversity than healthy co-twins.

V and J are TRBV5-1 and TRBJ1-2; TCRdb reports TRBD1, a call that lacks DNA to check it against. Material: blood. The clonotype was recovered from a human donor with ulcerative colitis or Crohn's disease, or a healthy co-twin of an affected twin (not recorded which). CDR3 residues: CASSSDRDGGYTF.